A selection of T cell receptor beta chains follows, all from one sample in a study of regulatory T cells in long-lasting Graves disease. A single record per CDR3 protein comes from TCRdb applying MiXCR to the multiplex PCR reads. This sample has 400,000 to 450,000 distinct CDR3 sequences, with about 15% found just once. The sample was also reused in another study, on T cells in Graves' hyperthyroidism and ophthalmopathy.

Here the sequenced sample was peripheral blood mononuclear cells (PBMCs), taken at new diagnosis, from a patient treated with antithyroid drugs. The origin of the receptors is a woman in her 30s with Graves disease. Both conserved end residues are part of each CDR3. Fields, in order: V gene, clone size, J gene, D gene, CDR3 protein, CDR3 DNA. The D gene is left open where the match is weak. Clone size appears in some rows only: once, few, many, or a class for an expanded clone.

TRBV28	many	TRBJ2-4	NA	CASSLSPPANIQYF	TGTGCCAGCAGTTTATCCCCGCCAGCAAACATTCAGTACTTC
TRBV12-3/TRBV12-4	many	TRBJ2-1	TRBD2	CASSPIKGTSGDNEQFF	TGTGCCAGCAGCCCGATTAAGGGGACTAGCGGGGACAATGAGCAGTTCTTC
TRBV7-9	NA	TRBJ2-1	NA	CASTNEQFF	TGTGCCAGCACGAATGAGCAGTTCTTC
TRBV15	NA	TRBJ2-3	NA	CATSRVAPGNLEDTQYF	TGTGCCACCAGCAGAGTGGCGCCAGGGAATTTAGAAGATACGCAGTATTTT
TRBV29-1	NA	TRBJ2-1	NA	CSVGANEQFF	TGCAGCGTTGGCGCCAATGAGCAGTTCTTC
TRBV7-9	many	TRBJ1-1	NA	CASSSFHTERGVAEAFF	TGTGCCAGCAGCTCCTTTCATACAGAGCGGGGGGTCGCTGAAGCTTTCTTT
TRBV28	many	TRBJ2-4	NA	CASSLSSPAKNIQYF	TGTGCCAGCAGTTTATCCTCGCCGGCCAAAAACATTCAGTACTTC
TRBV2	many	TRBJ1-4	NA	CASSESAQGKLFF	TGTGCCAGCAGTGAGTCGGCCCAGGGGAAACTGTTTTTT
TRBV15	NA	TRBJ1-4	NA	CATSRVGHGREKLFF	TGTGCCACCAGCAGAGTGGGACATGGGCGAGAAAAACTGTTTTTT
TRBV10-3	NA	TRBJ1-2	NA	CAISESMGTAYGYTF	TGTGCCATCAGTGAGTCGATGGGGACGGCCTATGGCTACACCTTC
TRBV5-8	few	TRBJ2-5	TRBD1	CASSLGQGALETQYF	TGTGCCAGCAGCCTAGGACAGGGGGCTCTGGAGACCCAGTACTTC
TRBV6-5	many	TRBJ2-7	NA	CASSYSGARGEQYF	TGTGCCAGCAGTTACTCGGGGGCCAGAGGGGAGCAGTACTTC
TRBV20-1	many	TRBJ1-1	TRBD1	CSAGTGFMNTEAFF	TGCAGTGCCGGGACAGGCTTCATGAACACTGAAGCTTTCTTT
TRBV9	NA	TRBJ2-7	NA	CASSVVGDTGEQYF	TGTGCCAGCAGCGTAGTGGGGGACACCGGGGAGCAGTACTTC
TRBV6-2/TRBV6-3	many	TRBJ2-7	NA	CASSLWRAGEQYF	TGTGCCAGCAGCCTATGGAGGGCCGGGGAGCAGTACTTC
TRBV3-1	many	TRBJ2-1	TRBD2	CASSQLAGAGEQFF	TGTGCCAGCAGCCAACTAGCGGGAGCAGGAGAGCAGTTCTTC
TRBV4-2	many	TRBJ2-7	TRBD2	CASSRESSGTYEQYF	TGTGCCAGCAGCCGCGAGTCTAGCGGGACATACGAGCAGTACTTC
TRBV5-1	few	TRBJ2-3	TRBD1	CASSLGYVGQSTDTQYF	TGCGCCAGCAGCTTGGGTTATGTGGGACAGAGCACAGATACGCAGTATTTT
TRBV20-1	many	TRBJ2-3	TRBD2	CSANTPGTSGGTDTQYF	TGCAGTGCTAATACACCCGGGACTAGCGGGGGCACAGATACGCAGTATTTT
TRBV5-1	NA	TRBJ2-2	NA	CASSFDLGWNTRELFF	TGTGCCAGCAGCTTCGATCTGGGTTGGAACACCAGGGAGCTGTTTTTT
TRBV15	many	TRBJ2-1	NA	CATSPGNEQFF	TGTGCCACCAGCCCGGGGAATGAGCAGTTCTTC
TRBV6-1	many	TRBJ1-5	TRBD1	CASTIKGQGYQPQHF	TGTGCCAGCACCATTAAGGGACAGGGATATCAGCCCCAGCATTTT
TRBV5-1	many	TRBJ2-1	NA	CASSADSSGYNEQFF	TGCGCCAGCAGCGCAGACAGTAGCGGTTACAATGAGCAGTTCTTC
TRBV7-8	many	TRBJ2-1	NA	CASSPAYSYNEQFF	TGTGCCAGCAGCCCTGCGTACTCTTACAATGAGCAGTTCTTC
TRBV24-1	NA	TRBJ2-7	NA	CATSARPGHEQYF	TGTGCCACCAGTGCGCGGCCGGGGCACGAGCAGTACTTC
TRBV29-1	NA	TRBJ2-7	TRBD1	CSVERRQGAYEQYF	TGCAGCGTTGAGAGGCGGCAGGGGGCCTACGAGCAGTACTTC
TRBV6-5	many	TRBJ1-2	NA	CASSYSSWALIYGYTF	TGTGCCAGCAGTTACTCGTCCTGGGCTCTGATCTATGGCTACACCTTC
TRBV20-1	many	TRBJ2-5	NA	CSARDLNRPRGETQYF	TGCAGTGCTAGAGACCTCAATCGTCCTCGGGGGGAGACCCAGTACTTC
TRBV6-5	many	TRBJ2-7	TRBD2	CASSYLIALAGGVYEQYF	TGTGCCAGCAGTTACTTAATAGCGCTAGCGGGAGGGGTCTACGAGCAGTACTTC
TRBV2	NA	TRBJ1-1	NA	CASSPRLGTEAFF	TGTGCCAGCAGTCCCCGACTGGGCACTGAAGCTTTCTTT
TRBV11-2	many	TRBJ1-2	NA	CASSLRAGGDYGYTF	TGTGCCAGCAGCTTAAGGGCCGGCGGAGACTATGGCTACACCTTC
TRBV10-3	many	TRBJ1-1	TRBD1	CAISPGQGETEAFF	TGTGCCATCAGCCCGGGACAGGGAGAAACTGAAGCTTTCTTT
TRBV12-3/TRBV12-4	many	TRBJ1-1	NA	CASSSAFAAPEAFF	TGTGCCAGCAGTTCTGCGTTTGCGGCCCCTGAAGCTTTCTTT
TRBV18	many	TRBJ2-5	NA	CASSPLTGNLQETQYF	TGTGCCAGCTCACCACTCACTGGGAATCTCCAAGAGACCCAGTACTTC
TRBV9	NA	TRBJ2-3	TRBD2	CASSKGLAASTDTQYF	TGTGCCAGCAGCAAGGGACTAGCGGCTAGCACAGATACGCAGTATTTT
TRBV27	few	TRBJ2-1	TRBD2	CASSPSRAGGPGEQFF	TGTGCCAGCAGTCCCAGTAGAGCGGGAGGGCCTGGTGAGCAGTTCTTC
TRBV20-1	NA	TRBJ2-7	TRBD1	CSARRTGYEQYF	TGCAGTGCTAGGAGGACAGGGTACGAGCAGTACTTC
TRBV28	few	TRBJ1-4	TRBD1	CASSFALQGAGEKLFF	TGTGCCAGCAGTTTCGCTCTACAGGGGGCGGGTGAAAAACTGTTTTTT
TRBV15	few	TRBJ2-7	TRBD2	CATSRDRAGEAYF	TGTGCCACCAGCAGAGATCGGGCGGGAGAGGCGTACTTC
TRBV29-1	NA	TRBJ2-7	TRBD1	CSVEDGGQGNEYF	TGCAGCGTTGAAGATGGGGGACAGGGGAACGAGTACTTC
TRBV20-1	many	TRBJ2-4	TRBD2	CSAQTSGSAKNIQYF	TGCAGTGCACAGACTAGCGGGAGCGCCAAAAACATTCAGTACTTC
TRBV3-1	NA	TRBJ2-3	NA	CASSQLTLRDTQYF	TGTGCCAGCAGCCAACTGACACTACGAGATACGCAGTATTTT
TRBV12-3/TRBV12-4	many	TRBJ2-1	NA	CASRGTNNNEQFF	TGTGCCAGCAGAGGGACGAACAACAATGAGCAGTTCTTC
TRBV28	NA	TRBJ1-1	NA	CASGISREAFF	TGTGCCAGCGGGATTTCAAGGGAAGCTTTCTTT
TRBV28	few	TRBJ2-1	TRBD2	CASSLPLAGGNNEQFF	TGTGCCAGCAGTTTACCTCTAGCGGGAGGTAACAATGAGCAGTTCTTC